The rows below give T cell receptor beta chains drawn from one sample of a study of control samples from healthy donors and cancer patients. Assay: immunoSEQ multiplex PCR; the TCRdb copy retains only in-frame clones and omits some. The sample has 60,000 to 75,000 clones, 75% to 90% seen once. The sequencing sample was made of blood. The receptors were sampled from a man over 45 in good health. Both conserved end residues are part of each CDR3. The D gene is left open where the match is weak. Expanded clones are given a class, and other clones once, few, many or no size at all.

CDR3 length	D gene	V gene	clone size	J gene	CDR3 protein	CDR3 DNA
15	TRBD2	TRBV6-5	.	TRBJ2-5	CASTTSGGLQETQYF	TGTGCCAGCACGACTAGCGGGGGGCTCCAAGAGACCCAGTACTTC
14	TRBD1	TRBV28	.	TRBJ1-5	CASSLTGGDQPQHF	TGTGCCAGCAGCCTCACAGGGGGCGATCAGCCCCAGCATTTT
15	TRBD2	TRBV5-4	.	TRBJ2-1	CASSLSGGTYNEQFF	TGTGCCAGCAGTCTTAGCGGGGGGACCTACAATGAGCAGTTCTTC
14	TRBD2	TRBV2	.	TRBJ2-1	CANKRASGNAEQFF	TGTGCCAACAAACGGGCTAGCGGGAATGCTGAGCAGTTCTTC
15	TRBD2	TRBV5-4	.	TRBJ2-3	CASSLGGGTTDTQYF	TGTGCCAGCAGCTTGGGCGGGGGGACGACAGATACGCAGTATTTT
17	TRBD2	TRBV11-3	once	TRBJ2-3	CASSLVRLAGWADTQYF	TGTGCCAGCAGCTTAGTACGGCTAGCGGGATGGGCAGATACGCAGTATTTT
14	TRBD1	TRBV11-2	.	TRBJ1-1	CASSPDRGNTEAFF	TGTGCCAGCAGCCCAGACAGGGGGAACACTGAAGCTTTCTTT
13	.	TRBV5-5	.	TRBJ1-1	CASSLGAQTEAFF	TGTGCCAGCAGCTTGGGCGCACAGACTGAAGCTTTCTTT
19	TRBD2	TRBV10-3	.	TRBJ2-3	CAISEPGTSGGALTDTQYF	TGTGCCATCAGTGAGCCAGGGACTAGCGGGGGGGCCCTCACAGATACGCAGTATTTT
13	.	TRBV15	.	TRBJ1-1	CATLGHLNTEAFF	TGTGCCACCTTGGGACATTTGAACACTGAAGCTTTCTTT
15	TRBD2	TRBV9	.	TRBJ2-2	CASSPVGGFNGELFF	TGTGCCAGCAGCCCGGTGGGGGGGTTTAACGGGGAGCTGTTTTTT
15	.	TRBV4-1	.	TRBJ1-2	CASSPAGLPGYGYTF	TGCGCCAGCAGCCCAGCCGGGCTTCCGGGCTATGGCTACACCTTC
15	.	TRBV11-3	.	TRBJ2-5	CASSSRTGNQETQYF	TGTGCCAGCAGCTCAAGAACAGGGAACCAAGAGACCCAGTACTTC
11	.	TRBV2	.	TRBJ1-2	CASNPDGPQTF	TGTGCCAGCAATCCGGACGGTCCTCAGACCTTC
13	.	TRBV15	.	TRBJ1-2	CATSRDRVYGYTF	TGTGCCACCAGCAGAGATCGAGTTTATGGCTACACCTTC
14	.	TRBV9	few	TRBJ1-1	CASSVGTTGQQAFF	TGTGCCAGCAGCGTAGGGACAACAGGACAGCAAGCTTTCTTT
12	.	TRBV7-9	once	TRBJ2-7	CASSLSGYEQYF	TGTGCCAGCAGCTTATCTGGCTACGAGCAGTACTTC
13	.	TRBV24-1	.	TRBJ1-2	CATSSFELEGYTF	TGTGCCACCAGTTCCTTTGAGTTGGAGGGCTACACCTTC
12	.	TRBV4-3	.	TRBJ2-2	CASSQVGGELFF	TGCGCCAGCAGCCAAGTTGGCGGGGAGCTGTTTTTT
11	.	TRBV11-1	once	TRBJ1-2	CASRQGYGYTF	TGTGCCAGCAGACAGGGCTATGGCTACACCTTC
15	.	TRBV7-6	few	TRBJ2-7	CAILLRVQGTYEQYF	TGTGCCATCCTGCTTCGGGTTCAGGGAACCTACGAGCAGTACTTC
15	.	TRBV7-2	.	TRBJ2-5	CASSLARQRQETQYF	TGTGCCAGCAGCTTAGCGCGACAGAGACAAGAGACCCAGTACTTC
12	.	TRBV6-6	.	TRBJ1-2	CASTGLLYGYTF	TGTGCCAGCACCGGACTGCTCTATGGCTACACCTTC
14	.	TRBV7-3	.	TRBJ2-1	CASSLSRRIHEQFF	TGTGCCAGCAGCTTATCTAGACGCATCCATGAGCAGTTCTTC
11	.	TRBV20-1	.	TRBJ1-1	CSASSGSVAFF	TGCAGTGCTAGTTCCGGATCAGTAGCTTTCTTT
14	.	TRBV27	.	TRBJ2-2	CASSFGFNTGELFF	TGTGCCAGCAGTTTTGGATTCAACACCGGGGAGCTGTTTTTT